The sequence of this TCR beta chain was determined in a study of beta chain features in type 1 diabetes. Points on this clone: Its antigen is as yet unknown.

Isolation of CD4+ naive, central memory, regulatory and stem cell-like memory cells was achieved by sorting via CD45RO/CCR7/CD25/CD127/CD95/CD27. Each of the sorted populations had a purity greater than 95%. Expressed TCRB transcripts were sequenced because the isolated RNA had all been reverse transcribed beforehand. The method was immunoSEQ multiplex PCR; TCRdb's version includes in-frame clones alone and lacks a portion of them. The profile shows around 500,000 clones, roughly 11% of them singletons. Study-level findings and limits: HLA influence on TCRB rearrangement stayed unresolved here. Cells with high TCR expression could be over-represented by cDNA sequencing.

The CDR3 contains 13 residues. Germline loops: CDR1 SQVTM, CDR2 ANQGSEA. V dropped 7 bases and J dropped 4; count of bases not matched to a gene: 9. The origin of this receptor is a woman aged 18-35 years in good health. Sequenced sample: naive CD4+ T cells from blood. The rearrangement links TRBV29-1 to TRBJ2-7; TRBD1 agrees at 8 bases. The chain's CDR3 is CSGGQGGGYEQYF. For the CDR3, the DNA is TGCAGCGGCGGACAGGGCGGAGGGTACGAGCAGTACTTC.